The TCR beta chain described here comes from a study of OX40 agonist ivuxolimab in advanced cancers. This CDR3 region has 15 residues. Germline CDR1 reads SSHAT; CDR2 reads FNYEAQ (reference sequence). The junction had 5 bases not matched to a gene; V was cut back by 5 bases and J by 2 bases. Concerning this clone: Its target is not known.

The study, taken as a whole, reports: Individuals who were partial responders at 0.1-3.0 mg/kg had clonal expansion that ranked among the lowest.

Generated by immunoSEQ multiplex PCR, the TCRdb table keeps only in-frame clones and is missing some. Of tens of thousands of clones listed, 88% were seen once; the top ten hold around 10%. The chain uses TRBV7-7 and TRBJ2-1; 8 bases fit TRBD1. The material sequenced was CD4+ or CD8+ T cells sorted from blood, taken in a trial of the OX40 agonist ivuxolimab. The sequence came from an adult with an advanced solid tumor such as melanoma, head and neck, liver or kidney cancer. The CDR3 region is CASSQGAATYNEQFF. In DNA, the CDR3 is TGTGCCAGCAGCCAGGGGGCCGCTACCTACAATGAGCAGTTCTTC.